This TCR beta chain was recorded in a study of T cell responses to AZD1222 COVID-19 vaccine listed by TCRdb under 2021. Concerning the study at large: A total of approximately 230 trial participants underwent TCR sequencing, of whom 200 to 220 received two doses of AZD1222 and around 26 received two doses of the MenACWY control vaccine. Enrollment into the trials was organized by age into subgroups of 18-55, 56-69 and 70-plus years, and those subgroups contained approximately 150, 30 and 60 TCR-sequenced participants, respectively. What the authors observed across the whole study: Because no day 14 peak-response samples were available, the repertoires could be characterized only after the peak T cell response. Spike-specific TCR breadth and depth rose significantly after two AZD1222 doses compared with day 0 and with MenACWY recipients. The 56-69-year group was small, and its depth increase did not reach significance, likely because of low power. Participants were mostly white British, with more females than males. The authors suggested clonal diversity may have been underestimated. Conclusions about previously exposed vaccinees are limited because only five to seven AZD1222 recipients were SARS-CoV-2 seropositive at baseline. Reportedly, almost half of the unique spike-specific TCRs recognized epitopes lying outside the regions that are mutated in the B.1.351 and B.1.1.7 variants. CD4 TCRs associated with the vaccine covered the entire spike protein, and the dominant responses were in regions 160-218 and 743-854.

This clone was seen once. It lacks a known antigen. It has no much larger one-base neighbor in the sample; base qualities were not kept. The CDR3 regions of human TCRbeta chains were subjected to immunosequencing. Under the source paper's analysis protocol: TCRs in the repertoires were matched against a reference library of SARS-CoV-2-specific TCRs that had been generated with the MIRA antigen-specificity platform. Breadth was defined as the fraction of unique TCRs that were SARS-CoV-2-associated, and depth was defined as the fraction of total T cells that were SARS-CoV-2-associated. Using the MIRA data, each spike-specific TCR was mapped to the spike region that the TCR reacts to and placed in a CD4 or CD8 class. Log10-transformed breadth and depth values were compared by one-way ANOVA with Sidak's multiple comparisons tests. The table was pulled from immuneACCESS by TCRdb, which kept in-frame rearrangements only. Such tables lose some clones; where checked, under half of the loss comes from unresolved V genes, and the rest has no known cause. That table gives V, J and clone size, and the DNA gave D and trimming. This sample has roughly 90,000 clones in its table, and 75% to 95% of those were observed once. The top ten clonotypes cover 3.5% to 5.5% of the sample.

Spanning cysteine to phenylalanine, the CDR3 consists of 15 amino acids. Left in the record is the CDR3 DNA by itself, 45 bases read in frame from the first base. CDR1 and CDR2, per the germline V gene (reference sequence), are MNHEY and SMNVEV. From V the trimming removes 7 bases and from J it removes 8 bases, while the gene matches leave 10 bases of the junction unaccounted for. The time point label, as the study defines it: baseline before first vaccination. The intended sense of this specimen's treatment or condition label: meningococcal conjugate vaccine given as trial control. Samples from vaccinated people were obtained from the UK trials COV001 and COV002, which included a single-blind randomized controlled phase 2/3 trial of AZD1222 (ChAdOx1 nCoV-19) in healthy adults. For TCRbeta chain sequencing, PBMC samples from trial participants were taken at day 0 and at day 28 after the second dose.

This receptor was identified in an adult in good health. The rearrangement combines TRBV27 with TRBJ1-6, and TRBD1 matches 8 of the central bases. The sequences come from peripheral blood, collected on day 0 of MenACWY control vaccination. DNA sequence: TGTGCCAGCACTGGTACGACAGGGGATTATTCACCCCTCCACTTT. Its protein reads: CASTGTTGDYSPLHF.